The 32 T cell receptor beta chains presented below share a single source sample, sequenced in a study of identifying expanded T cells in peripheral blood (dated by TCRdb to the late 2010s). The method behind the library was the immunoSEQ multiplex PCR assay. TCRdb retrieved this table from immuneACCESS and kept in-frame rearrangements only. Not all clones are present; in checked studies, unresolved V genes account for under half, and no reason is known for the remainder. Within this sample are some 99,000 clones, with around 89% of them counted one time only. Jointly, the top ten make up just under 8.5% of the sample. The material sequenced was blood. The receptors were gathered from a person between 18 and 75 years old in good health.

This CDR3 is CASSAPRLANYGYTF. CDR3 in DNA: TGTGCCAGCAGCGCCCCCAGGTTGGCTAACTATGGCTACACCTTC. V gene TRBV11-2 combines with J gene TRBJ1-2; D is ambiguous. The length of the CDR3 is 15 residues. Germline V gene lookup returns CDR1 SGHAT and CDR2 FQNNGV. V was trimmed by 5 bases and J by 0 bases, leaving 13 bases between them.

Only a few counts were recorded for this clone. The chain employs TRBV18 and TRBJ2-5; 7 bases match TRBD1. This CDR3 comprises 15 residues. Germline CDR1 is KGHSH and CDR2 is LQKENI. The junction had 9 bases not matched to a gene; V was cut back by 3 bases and J by 5 bases. CDR3 amino acids: CASSPKSGGVETQYF. CDR3 coding DNA: TGTGCCAGCTCACCGAAATCAGGGGGTGTGGAGACCCAGTACTTC. Full variable domain (rest looked up from reference TRBV18 and TRBJ2-5): NAGVMQNPRHLVRRRGQEARLRCSPMKGHSHVYWYRQLPEEGLKFMVYLQKENIIDESGMPKERFSAEFPKEGPSILRIQQVVRGDSAAYFCASSPKSGGVETQYFGPGTRLLVL.

This clone was recorded only once. The chain carries TRBV10-1 and TRBJ2-7; 13 bases line up with TRBD2. J was trimmed by 4 bases and V by 9 bases; bases with no gene match: 15. The CDR3 length is 17 residues. CDR1 is WNHNN and CDR2 is SYGVQD in the germline V gene (reference sequence). CDR3 DNA sequence: TGCGCCAGTCTGGGGACTAGCGGGACCCACCACTCTTACGAGCAGTACTTC. This gives the protein CASLGTSGTHHSYEQYF.

This clone is a singleton in its sample. This rearrangement joins TRBV7-9 to TRBJ1-6; D perhaps matches TRBD1 (6 bases). The CDR3 is 15 amino acids. Germline lookup yields CDR1 SEHNR and CDR2 FQNEAQ (reference sequence). V dropped 10 bases and J dropped 9 bases, with 22 bases sitting between them. Here the CDR3 reads CATRRGGGITSPLHF. The CDR3 DNA reads as TGTGCCACCCGAAGGGGGGGAGGGATAACTTCACCCCTCCACTTT.

J is TRBJ2-2 and V is TRBV7-9; D unclear. Between the trimmed V and J ends, which lost 1 base and 2 bases, there was a span of 8 bases. The CDR3 has 15 residues. Germline V gene data show CDR1 as SEHNR and CDR2 as FQNEAQ (reference sequence). CDR3 region: CASSLVRVNTGELFF. The CDR3 DNA follows: TGTGCCAGCAGCTTAGTAAGGGTTAACACCGGGGAGCTGTTTTTT. Variable domain in full (rest from reference TRBV7-9 and TRBJ2-2): DTGVSQNPRHKITKRGQNVTFRCDPISEHNRLYWYRQTLGQGPEFLTYFQNEAQLEKSRLLSDRFSAERPKGSFSTLEIQRTEQGDSAMYLCASSLVRVNTGELFFGEGSRLTVL.

J is TRBJ2-1 and V is TRBV4-3; 8 positions match TRBD2. Germline values: CDR1 LGHNA, CDR2 YSLEER. The CDR3 totals 16 residues. Germline trimming cut 1 base from V and 3 bases from J; bases unmatched to any gene: 5. This CDR3 reads CASSQVTGGVYNEQFF. DNA for the CDR3: TGCGCCAGCAGCCAAGTGACGGGGGGGGTCTACAATGAGCAGTTCTTC.

This clone was recorded a few times. V usage is TRBV30 and J usage is TRBJ1-3; D is ambiguous. The CDR3 spans 12 residues. V was cut by 0 bases and J by 4 bases, with 4 bases left in between. The germline CDR1 and CDR2 sequences are GTSNPN and SVGIG (reference sequence). CDR3 sequence (DNA): TGTGCCTGGAGTGTAACCGGAAACACCATATATTTT. It is translated as CAWSVTGNTIYF.

The chain employs TRBV2 and TRBJ2-2; 7 positions agree with TRBD2. Germline values: CDR1 SNHLY, CDR2 FYNNEI. J gave up 4 bases and V 6 bases, and 11 bases lay outside the gene matches. CDR3 length: 16 amino acids. The DNA for the CDR3 is TGTGCCAGCAGGTTGCTTGGGAGGGCTCCCACCGGGGAGCTGTTTTTT. Its translation is CASRLLGRAPTGELFF. Based on the CDR3 plus reference TRBV2 and TRBJ2-2, the full variable domain is EPEVTQTPSHQVTQMGQEVILRCVPISNHLYFYWYRQILGQKVEFLVSFYNNEISEKSEIFDDQFSVERPDGSNFTLKIRSTKLEDSAMYFCASRLLGRAPTGELFFGEGSRLTVL.

In this sample, this clone turned up once. The chain combines TRBV4-2 with TRBJ1-2; D ambiguous. CDR3 length: 14 amino acids. Germline loops: CDR1 LGHNA, CDR2 YNFKEQ. V lost 1 base and J 0 bases, leaving 6 bases between the germline ends. In nucleotides, the CDR3 is TGTGCCAGCAGCCAAGGGGAGGCTAACTATGGCTACACCTTC. It encodes CASSQGEANYGYTF.

This CDR3 is CASSLLTGHEKLFF. CDR3 nucleotides: TGTGCCAGCAGCTTGTTAACAGGGCATGAAAAACTGTTTTTT. The genes are TRBV5-5 and TRBJ1-4; tentatively, D is TRBD1 (6 bases). This CDR3 spans 14 amino acids. Looked up from germline, CDR1 is SGHKS and CDR2 is YYEKEE (reference sequence). The V end was cut by 1 base, the J end by 6 bases, with 10 bases between.

The rearrangement joins TRBV6-5 to TRBJ2-7; 8 bases map to TRBD1. Trimming removed 10 bases from V and 4 bases from J; junction bases left unmatched: 9. This CDR3 comprises 13 residues. Germline loops: CDR1 MNHEY, CDR2 SVGAGI. Here the CDR3 DNA reads TGTGCCACCCGTCAGGGGGCCCCGTACGAGCAGTACTTC. Translating it yields CATRQGAPYEQYF.

The gene calls are TRBV9 and TRBJ2-1, with TRBD2 identical over 9 bases. CDR3 length: 13 amino acids. Germline V gene lookup returns CDR1 SGDLS and CDR2 YYNGEE. V shed 2 bases and J 8 bases; nucleotides not matched to a gene: 2. The CDR3 bases are TGTGCCAGCAGCGTTAGCGGGAGCTATGAGCAGTTCTTC. Translating gives CASSVSGSYEQFF.

This CDR3 is CASSQDRGNEKLFF. In nucleotides, the CDR3 is TGTGCCAGCAGCCAGGACAGAGGGAATGAAAAACTGTTTTTT. The chain recombines TRBV7-9 with TRBJ1-4; D perhaps matches TRBD1 (6 bases). This CDR3 is built from 14 residues. With 5 bases removed from V and 5 bases from J, the gap between germline ends came to 12 bases. CDR1 and CDR2 from the germline V gene are SEHNR and FQNEAQ (reference sequence).

This clone has just one count. The chain couples TRBV9 to TRBJ1-2, with 10 bases that match TRBD1. The length of the CDR3 is 14 residues. Unmatched junction bases numbered 5, after V lost 3 bases and J lost 6 bases. Germline CDR1 is SGDLS and CDR2 is YYNGEE. CDR3 bases: TGTGCCAGCAGCGCGGGACAGGGGTCGAATGGCTACACCTTC. Amino acids: CASSAGQGSNGYTF.

This clone was recorded a few times. The V call is TRBV2, the J call TRBJ2-7; D remains unclear. V dropped 2 bases and J dropped 4 bases, with 12 bases sitting between them. The CDR3 has 14 residues. Germline loops: CDR1 SNHLY, CDR2 FYNNEI. The CDR3 loop reads CASSESSSLYEQYF. The CDR3 coding sequence is TGTGCCAGCAGTGAATCCAGCAGCCTGTACGAGCAGTACTTC.

The chain couples TRBV5-4 to TRBJ1-4, with D possibly TRBD1 on 5 matching bases. V lost 6 bases and J 1 base, leaving 13 bases between the germline ends. The CDR3 covers 15 residues. Germline loops: CDR1 SGHNT, CDR2 YYREEE (reference sequence). The CDR3 here is CASTTTGGTNEKLFF. The CDR3 coding sequence is TGTGCCAGCACCACAACTGGGGGAACTAATGAAAAACTGTTTTTT.

The chain employs TRBV7-9 and TRBJ1-3, with TRBD1 as a possible D gene (6 bases). Trimming pared 5 bases from V and 8 bases from J, leaving 13 bases between. Germline CDR1 reads SEHNR; CDR2 reads FQNEAQ (reference sequence). The CDR3 contains 13 residues. For the CDR3, the DNA is TGTGCCAGCAGCCCACGGGGGGCGCACACCATATATTTT. It yields the protein CASSPRGAHTIYF.

V gene TRBV7-9 combines with J gene TRBJ2-1; D remains unclear. Germline CDR1 is SEHNR and CDR2 is FQNEAQ (reference sequence). The CDR3 length is 16 residues. The V gene lost 5 bases and the J gene lost 0 bases, with 14 bases spanning the gap. The CDR3 DNA reads TGTGCCAGCAGCCCCTCGCCGGGTAGCTCCTACAATGAGCAGTTCTTC. It yields the protein CASSPSPGSSYNEQFF.

This clone was found a few times. The chain carries TRBV4-3 and TRBJ1-4, with 11 nucleotides matching TRBD1. CDR1 and CDR2 (germline): LGHNA, YSLEER. CDR3 size: 15 residues. V lost 5 bases and J lost 8; bases outside the gene matches: 7. CDR3 protein: CASSFGTGGGEKLFF. In DNA, the CDR3 is TGCGCCAGCAGCTTCGGGACAGGGGGAGGAGAAAAACTGTTTTTT.

V usage is TRBV19 and J usage is TRBJ1-1; 10 positions match TRBD1. This CDR3 spans 15 amino acids. Looked up from germline, CDR1 is LNHDA and CDR2 is SQIVND (reference sequence). V shed 5 bases, J shed 4 bases, and the junction held 7 bases outside the gene matches. As DNA, the CDR3 is TGTGCCAGTAGTCCCCGACAGGGGGCGCGCACTGAAGCTTTCTTT. Its protein is CASSPRQGARTEAFF.

This chain joins TRBV7-2 and TRBJ2-2; D uncertain. The CDR3 is 12 residues long. V was clipped by 6 bases and J by 6 bases, with 8 bases between them. The V gene's germline CDR1 is SGHTA and CDR2 FQGNSA. The CDR3 is CASSPWAGELFF. DNA for the CDR3: TGTGCCAGCAGTCCGTGGGCCGGGGAGCTGTTTTTT.

This rearrangement joins TRBV19 to TRBJ2-3, with D possibly being TRBD1 (6 bases). This CDR3 contains 13 residues. The germline gives CDR1 LNHDA, CDR2 SQIVND (reference sequence). V dropped 7 bases and J dropped 2 bases, with 10 bases sitting between them. The CDR3: CASKQGNTDTQYF. The DNA for the CDR3 is TGTGCCAGTAAGCAGGGGAACACAGATACGCAGTATTTT.

The chain has TRBV5-1 and TRBJ1-3, with D possibly matching TRBD1 (5 bases). The CDR3 totals 17 residues. Between the trimmed V and J ends, which lost 0 bases and 1 base, there was a span of 14 bases. In germline, CDR1 is SGHRS, CDR2 YFSETQ. CDR3 nucleotides: TGCGCCAGCAGCTTGGCCCTTCTGTCAGGGTCTGGAAACACCATATATTTT. Encoded protein: CASSLALLSGSGNTIYF. Looking up the rest from reference TRBV5-1 and TRBJ1-3 gives the full variable domain: KAGVTQTPRYLIKTRGQQVTLSCSPISGHRSVSWYQQTPGQGLQFLFEYFSETQRNKGNFPGRFSGRQFSNSRSEMNVSTLELGDSALYLCASSLALLSGSGNTIYFGEGSWLTVV.

The chain couples TRBV4-2 to TRBJ2-1; the D is unclear. Looked up from germline, CDR1 is LGHNA and CDR2 is YNFKEQ. The CDR3 is 14 amino acids. With 2 bases removed from V and 5 bases from J, the gap between germline ends came to 10 bases. The DNA for the CDR3 is TGTGCCAGCAGCCAAAGGTCCGGTGACAATGAGCAGTTCTTC. It codes for CASSQRSGDNEQFF.

The rearrangement joins TRBV5-4 to TRBJ2-7; 14 bases match TRBD2. Germline-derived CDR1 and CDR2 are SGHNT and YYREEE (reference sequence). The CDR3 extends over 14 amino acids. J was trimmed by 4 bases and V by 4 bases; bases with no gene match: 1. The CDR3 nucleotides read TGTGCCAGCAGCGGGACTAGCGGGAGATACGAGCAGTACTTC. Translation gives CASSGTSGRYEQYF.

The chain joins TRBV5-6 to TRBJ2-7, with no clear D. CDR1 is SGHDT, CDR2 YYEEEE, per germline. Trimming left V 2 bases short and J 4 bases short, with 7 bases between. The CDR3 extends over 12 amino acids. The CDR3 nucleotides are TGTGCCAGCAGCTTTAATGTTTACGAGCAGTACTTC. This gives the protein CASSFNVYEQYF.

The rearrangement links TRBV7-8 to TRBJ1-2, with a possible D match to TRBD1 (6 bases). This CDR3 spans 13 amino acids. Trimming removed 5 bases at V and 4 bases at J, with 11 bases between. The germline gives CDR1 SGHVS, CDR2 FQNEAQ. For the CDR3, the DNA is TGTGCCAGCAGCCTACAGGGAGTCTATGGCTACACCTTC. Amino acid sequence: CASSLQGVYGYTF.

The V and J genes are TRBV6-1 and TRBJ2-7; D tentatively reads TRBD1 or TRBD2 (5 bases each). CDR3 length equals 14 residues. The V and J ends lost 6 bases and 2 bases respectively, with 14 bases between them. Germline V gene lookup returns CDR1 MNHNS and CDR2 SASEGT. CDR3 residues: CASRIGDGPYEQYF. CDR3 DNA: TGTGCCAGCAGAATCGGGGACGGCCCCTACGAGCAGTACTTC.

Concerning this clone itself: The junction and the germline gene differ at one end; a read error may be behind it. The chain links TRBV11-2 to TRBJ1-2; D gene unclear. CDR3 length: 12 residues. The germline CDR1 and CDR2 sequences are SGHAT and FQNNGV. The CDR3 sequence: CASSLEGNGYTF. CDR3 coding DNA: TGTGCCAGCAGCCTAGAGGGTAATGGCTACACCTTC.

With respect to this clone: At one of its ends the junction is not consistent with the germline gene, which may arise from a read error. This chain links TRBV5-1 with TRBJ1-1, with 12 bases lining up with TRBD1. Germline values: CDR1 SGHRS, CDR2 YFSETQ. CDR3 length: 16 residues. DNA for the CDR3: TGCGCCAGCAGCTTGGTGCCACCTTCCGGGACAGGGGGCCGCAACTTT. Translated: CASSLVPPSGTGGRNF.

The rearrangement joins TRBV9 to TRBJ2-3; 7 nucleotides line up with TRBD2. Trimming cost V 0 bases and J 6 bases; bases outside gene matches: 4. CDR3 size: 14 residues. From germline, CDR1 is SGDLS and CDR2 YYNGEE. The CDR3 DNA is TGTGCCAGCAGCGTAGTGAGCGGGACTGATACGCAGTATTTT. Its protein is CASSVVSGTDTQYF.

V is TRBV9 and J is TRBJ2-3; 7 bases are a match to TRBD2. Trimming took 0 bases from V and 0 from J; bases not matched to a gene: 4. The CDR3 has 16 amino acids. Germline CDR1 SGDLS, CDR2 YYNGEE. DNA of the CDR3: TGTGCCAGCAGCGTAGGAGCGGGATTGAGCACAGATACGCAGTATTTT. Translated: CASSVGAGLSTDTQYF.